This TCR beta chain was documented in a study of blood T cell repertoires in COVID-19. V shed 4 bases, J shed 10 bases, and the junction held 15 bases outside the gene matches. The CDR3 has 16 amino acids. Germline loops: CDR1 LNHDA, CDR2 SQIVND (reference sequence). The protocol was immunoSEQ multiplex PCR, while the TCRdb copy is restricted to in-frame clones and leaves out a portion. Here the sample spans some 150,000 clones, approximately 80% being singletons. This sequence originates from a man between 65 and 85 years old with acute or convalescent COVID-19. This rearrangement joins TRBV19 to TRBJ2-1, with 8 bases matching TRBD2. The source material was peripheral blood. DNA of the CDR3: TGTGCCAGTAGTACGGGGCGGGAGGCGGGGCCGGGCGAGCAGTTCTTC. It codes for CASSTGREAGPGEQFF.